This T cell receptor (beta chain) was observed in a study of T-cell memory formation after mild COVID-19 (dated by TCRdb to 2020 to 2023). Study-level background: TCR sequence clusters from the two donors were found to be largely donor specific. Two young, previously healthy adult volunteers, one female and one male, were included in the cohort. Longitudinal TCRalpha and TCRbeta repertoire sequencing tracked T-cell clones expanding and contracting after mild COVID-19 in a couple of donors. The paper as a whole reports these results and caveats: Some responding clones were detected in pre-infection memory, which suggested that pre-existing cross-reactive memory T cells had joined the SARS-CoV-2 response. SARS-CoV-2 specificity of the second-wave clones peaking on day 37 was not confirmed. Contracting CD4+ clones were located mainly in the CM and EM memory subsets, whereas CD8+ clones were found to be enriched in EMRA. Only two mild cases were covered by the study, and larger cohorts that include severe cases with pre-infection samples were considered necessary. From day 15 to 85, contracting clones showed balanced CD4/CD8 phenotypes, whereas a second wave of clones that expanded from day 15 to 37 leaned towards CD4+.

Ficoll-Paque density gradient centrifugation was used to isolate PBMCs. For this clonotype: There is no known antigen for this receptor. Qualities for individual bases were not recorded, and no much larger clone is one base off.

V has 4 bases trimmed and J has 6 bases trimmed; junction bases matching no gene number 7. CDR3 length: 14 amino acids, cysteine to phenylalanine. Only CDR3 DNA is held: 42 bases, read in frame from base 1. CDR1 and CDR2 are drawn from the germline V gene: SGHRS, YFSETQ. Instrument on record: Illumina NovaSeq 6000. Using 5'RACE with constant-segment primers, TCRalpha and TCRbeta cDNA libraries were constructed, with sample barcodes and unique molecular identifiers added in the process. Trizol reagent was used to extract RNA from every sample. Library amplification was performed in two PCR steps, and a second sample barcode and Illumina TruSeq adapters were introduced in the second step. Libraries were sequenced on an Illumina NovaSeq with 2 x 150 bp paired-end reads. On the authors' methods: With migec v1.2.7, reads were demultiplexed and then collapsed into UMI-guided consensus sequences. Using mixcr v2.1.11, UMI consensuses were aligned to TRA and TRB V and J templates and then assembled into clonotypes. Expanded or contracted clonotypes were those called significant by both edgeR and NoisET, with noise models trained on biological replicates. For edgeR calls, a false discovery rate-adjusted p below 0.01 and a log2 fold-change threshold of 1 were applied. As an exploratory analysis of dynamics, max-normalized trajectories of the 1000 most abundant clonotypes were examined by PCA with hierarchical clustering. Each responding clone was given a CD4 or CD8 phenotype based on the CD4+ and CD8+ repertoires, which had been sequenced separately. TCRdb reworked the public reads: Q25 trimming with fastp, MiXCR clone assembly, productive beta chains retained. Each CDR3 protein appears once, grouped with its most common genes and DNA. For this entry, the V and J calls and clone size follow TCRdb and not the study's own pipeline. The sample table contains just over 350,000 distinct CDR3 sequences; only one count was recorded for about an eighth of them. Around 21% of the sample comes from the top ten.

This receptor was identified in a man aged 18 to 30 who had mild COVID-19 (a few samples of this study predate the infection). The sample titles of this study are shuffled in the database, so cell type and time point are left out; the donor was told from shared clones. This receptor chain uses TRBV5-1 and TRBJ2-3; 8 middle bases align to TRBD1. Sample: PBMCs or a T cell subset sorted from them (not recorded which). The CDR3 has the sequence CASSPDRAGDTQYF. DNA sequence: TGCGCCAGCAGCCCGGACAGGGCGGGGGATACGCAGTATTTT.